The 32 T cell receptor beta chains given below trace back to one sample, sequenced in a study of shared clonotypes between healthy human individuals. Profiling relied on immunoSEQ multiplex PCR, and the TCRdb table lists in-frame clones only, not all of them. The sample yields about 1.1 million clones, around three quarters seen once. Sequencing was carried out using memory CD4+ T cells from PBMCs. Subset here: CD45RA-negative fraction. The receptor set was obtained from a man younger than 35 in good health. Some clones in this sample may be carry-over from other donors' samples.

The genes are TRBV2 and TRBJ1-4; D remains ambiguous. V was shortened by 7 bases and J by 0 bases, with 9 bases between the two germline ends. Germline assignment: CDR1 SNHLY and CDR2 FYNNEI. The CDR3 spans 14 residues. For the CDR3, the DNA is TGTGCCAGCACCGCAGTTACAACTAATGAAAAACTGTTTTTT. It specifies CASTAVTTNEKLFF.

CDR3 nucleotide sequence: TGCACCAGCAGCCAAGATTCGACTAGCGGAGGGGACTTCTACGAGCAGTACTTC. Translation gives CTSSQDSTSGGDFYEQYF. The chain joins TRBV1 to TRBJ2-5; TRBD2 reflects the table's D call only, with no check against the DNA. The J call is doubtful: the DNA matches TRBJ2-7 better. TRBV1 is a known pseudogene. The CDR3 has 18 amino acids.

This sequence joins TRBV28 and TRBJ1-4, with a possible D match to TRBD1 (6 bases). Trimming took off 6 bases at V and 3 bases at J, with 17 bases between the two ends. Germline lookup yields CDR1 MDHEN and CDR2 SYDVKM. The CDR3 is made up of 16 amino acids. As DNA, the CDR3 is TGTGCCAGCAGCAAGCCAGGGGCCGGGGCTAATGAAAAACTGTTTTTT. As protein: CASSKPGAGANEKLFF.

The V call is TRBV28, the J call TRBJ2-3, with D possibly TRBD2 on 5 matching bases. Germline V CDR1 and CDR2: MDHEN, SYDVKM. This CDR3 is 14 amino acids long. Trimming shortened V by 4 bases and J by 2 bases, and 10 bases separated the two germline ends. In DNA, the CDR3 is TGTGCCAGCAGTTCAGCGGATTCCACAGATACGCAGTATTTT. Translating gives CASSSADSTDTQYF. Filled out from reference TRBV28 and TRBJ2-3, the complete variable domain reads DVKVTQSSRYLVKRTGEKVFLECVQDMDHENMFWYRQDPGLGLRLIYFSYDVKMKEKGDIPEGYSVSREKKERFSLILESASTNQTSMYLCASSSADSTDTQYFGPGTRLTVL.

J is TRBJ1-1 and V is TRBV6-1; weak D call: TRBD1 (5 bases). V lost 4 bases and J 0 bases, leaving 15 bases between the germline ends. Germline V CDR1 and CDR2: MNHNS, SASEGT. CDR3 length: 16 amino acids. The CDR3 nucleotides are TGTGCCAGCAGTGCCCCCCCGGGGCGCTTGAACACTGAAGCTTTCTTT. Amino acids: CASSAPPGRLNTEAFF.

The V and J genes are TRBV28 and TRBJ1-4; no definite D call. In germline, CDR1 is MDHEN, CDR2 SYDVKM. CDR3 length: 16 residues. V was clipped by 2 bases and J by 2 bases, with 12 bases between them. CDR3 in DNA: TGTGCCAGCAGTTTAATGGGGAGCTCCACTAATGAAAAACTGTTTTTT. It is translated as CASSLMGSSTNEKLFF.

This clone has only one observation. The chain employs TRBV5-1 and TRBJ1-1; a possible D gene is TRBD1 (6 bases). V dropped 3 bases and J dropped 6 bases, with 18 bases sitting between them. Germline V gene data show CDR1 as SGHRS and CDR2 as YFSETQ. The CDR3 length is 15 residues. CDR3 coding DNA: TGCGCCAGCAGCTCAGGGGTCTCTGTATTCTCTGAAGCTTTCTTT. As protein: CASSSGVSVFSEAFF.

This clone has only a few counts. The rearrangement uses TRBV27 and TRBJ2-3, with 12 bases matching TRBD1. Germline assignment: CDR1 MNHEY and CDR2 SMNVEV (reference sequence). This CDR3 comprises 20 residues. Trimming took 5 bases from V and 1 from J; bases not matched to a gene: 16. Here the CDR3 reads CASSPYPGTGGMFGTDTQYF. The DNA of the CDR3 is TGTGCCAGCAGTCCTTACCCCGGGACAGGGGGCATGTTCGGCACAGATACGCAGTATTTT.

This chain links TRBV6-5 with TRBJ1-1; D is perhaps TRBD1 (6 bases). The CDR3 length is 15 residues. The V end lost 5 bases, the J end lost 0 bases, and 13 bases lay between the germline ends. From germline, CDR1 is MNHEY and CDR2 SVGAGI. CDR3 protein: CASSLNRDLNTEAFF. In DNA, the CDR3 is TGTGCCAGCAGTCTCAACAGGGACTTGAACACTGAAGCTTTCTTT.

This clone has a single count. V is TRBV5-1 and J is TRBJ2-4; TRBD2 aligns across 8 bases. CDR1 SGHRS and CDR2 YFSETQ come from the germline V gene. The J segment lost 5 bases and the V segment lost 3 bases, leaving 4 bases of the junction unmatched. The CDR3 runs 14 residues. As DNA, the CDR3 is TGCGCCAGCAGCTCGGGGGGACTAGAAAACATTCAGTACTTC. It yields the protein CASSSGGLENIQYF.

The rearrangement joins TRBV19 to TRBJ2-2; tentative D call: TRBD1 (6 bases). In germline, CDR1 is LNHDA, CDR2 SQIVND (reference sequence). The CDR3 runs 15 residues. Trimming removed 10 bases at V and 0 bases at J, with 15 bases between. As DNA, the CDR3 is TGTGCCACTATGAGGGGGTCCTCGAACACCGGGGAGCTGTTTTTT. The encoded protein is CATMRGSSNTGELFF.

A few counts support this clone. At one end, the junction sequence differs from germline, possibly due to a read error. J is TRBJ1-6 and V is TRBV2; 9 nucleotides line up with TRBD1. The CDR3 loop spans 16 amino acids. CDR1 and CDR2 (germline): SNHLY, FYNNEI. Written as DNA, the CDR3 is TGTGCCAGCAGAGAAGTTACAGGGGGCTTACGTTCACCCCTCCACTTT. Translating gives CASREVTGGLRSPLHF.

This clone was recorded at least ten times. This chain connects TRBV9 to TRBJ2-1; the match to TRBD1 covers 9 bases. Trimming took 4 bases from V and 3 from J; bases not matched to a gene: 26. The CDR3 spans 22 residues. Germline V gene data show CDR1 as SGDLS and CDR2 as YYNGEE. CDR3 loop: CASSPRIAAPGSTGGGYNEQFF. In DNA, the CDR3 is TGTGCCAGCAGCCCCCGGATTGCCGCACCGGGTTCTACAGGGGGCGGCTACAATGAGCAGTTCTTC.

The chain is built from TRBV27 and TRBJ2-1; D not resolved. This CDR3 is 13 amino acids long. The germline V and J ends were trimmed by 5 bases and 8 bases, with 13 bases remaining between them. Germline V CDR1 and CDR2: MNHEY, SMNVEV (reference sequence). In DNA form, the CDR3 reads TGTGCCAGCAGTACCGTAGGTCGCGATGAGCAGTTCTTC. Encoded protein: CASSTVGRDEQFF.

This clone was recorded once. The rearrangement joins TRBV2 to TRBJ1-2; no firm D call. From germline, CDR1 is SNHLY and CDR2 FYNNEI. This CDR3 is 12 amino acids long. Trimming left V 0 bases short and J 5 bases short, with 4 bases between. This CDR3 reads CASSEAAYGYTF. CDR3 in DNA: TGTGCCAGCAGTGAAGCGGCATATGGCTACACCTTC.

V and J are TRBV5-1 and TRBJ2-1, with 15 nucleotides matching TRBD2. CDR3 length: 16 amino acids. Germline lookup yields CDR1 SGHRS and CDR2 YFSETQ. J was trimmed by 5 bases and V by 4 bases; bases with no gene match: 4. CDR3 sequence: CASSGLAGGLDNEQFF. The CDR3 region has the DNA TGCGCCAGCAGCGGACTAGCGGGAGGGCTGGACAATGAGCAGTTCTTC.

This clone was picked up one time. The rearrangement links TRBV28 to TRBJ1-5; TRBD1 agrees at 8 bases. V shed 4 bases, J shed 6 bases, and the junction held 11 bases outside the gene matches. The CDR3 spans 16 residues. In germline, CDR1 is MDHEN, CDR2 SYDVKM. The CDR3 bases are TGTGCCAGCAGTTCAGCTGGACAGGGCTCAAGTCAGCCCCAGCATTTT. Translation gives CASSSAGQGSSQPQHF. Variable domain in full (rest from reference TRBV28 and TRBJ1-5): DVKVTQSSRYLVKRTGEKVFLECVQDMDHENMFWYRQDPGLGLRLIYFSYDVKMKEKGDIPEGYSVSREKKERFSLILESASTNQTSMYLCASSSAGQGSSQPQHFGDGTRLSIL.

The chain recombines TRBV10-3 with TRBJ2-2; TRBD2 is a possible D gene (6 bases). Trimming removed 4 bases from V and 6 bases from J, with 21 bases in between. The CDR3 loop spans 17 amino acids. CDR1 and CDR2 from the germline V gene are ENHRY and SYGVKD. The CDR3 reads CAISAFGRSGRAGELFF. The CDR3 bases are TGTGCCATCAGTGCCTTCGGGAGAAGCGGGCGGGCCGGGGAGCTGTTTTTT.

This chain uses TRBV5-1 with TRBJ2-1, with 11 bases fitting TRBD2. The CDR3 extends over 16 amino acids. CDR1 is SGHRS, CDR2 YFSETQ, per germline. V was clipped by 5 bases and J by 3 bases; unmatched bases: 7. CDR3 coding DNA: TGCGCCAGCAGTACTAGCGGGAGAAATGGCTACAATGAGCAGTTCTTC. Protein sequence: CASSTSGRNGYNEQFF.

This chain joins TRBV30 and TRBJ2-3, with a possible D match to TRBD2 (6 bases). The CDR3 is 14 residues long. The germline gives CDR1 GTSNPN, CDR2 SVGIG (reference sequence). V was cut by 1 base and J by 4 bases, with 12 bases left in between. CDR3 DNA: TGTGCCTGGAGTGGACTAGGGGTTTCAGATACGCAGTATTTT. It specifies CAWSGLGVSDTQYF. The full variable domain, completed using reference TRBV30 and TRBJ2-3, is SQTIHQWPATLVQPVGSPLSLECTVEGTSNPNLYWYRQAAGRGLQLLFYSVGIGQISSEVPQNLSASRPQDRQFILSSKKLLLSDSGFYLCAWSGLGVSDTQYFGPGTRLTVL.

This chain joins TRBV7-8 and TRBJ2-3; 13 bases align to TRBD2. Losses at the gene ends were 3 bases for V and 6 bases for J; bases not matched to a gene: 3. CDR1 and CDR2 (germline): SGHVS, FQNEAQ. The CDR3 is made up of 15 amino acids. The CDR3 nucleotides are TGTGCCAGCAGCTTCACTAGCGGGAGGGCCGATACGCAGTATTTT. Its translation: CASSFTSGRADTQYF.

The J gene is TRBJ1-1, the V gene TRBV29-1; D uncertain. This CDR3 has 12 residues. CDR1 is SQVTM, CDR2 ANQGSEA, per germline. V lost 3 bases and J 6 bases, leaving 11 bases between the germline ends. This chain's CDR3 is CSVDRAGSEAFF. CDR3 bases: TGCAGCGTTGATAGGGCGGGATCTGAAGCTTTCTTT.

This clone appeared a single time. This chain uses TRBV7-3 with TRBJ2-7; TRBD2 matches at 14 bases. CDR1 and CDR2 (germline): SGHTA, FQGTGA. V lost 5 bases and J lost 3; bases outside the gene matches: 6. The CDR3 consists of 16 residues. The DNA of the CDR3 is TGTGCCAGCAGCCCCTCGGGACTAGCGGGAGACTACGAGCAGTACTTC. Amino acid sequence: CASSPSGLAGDYEQYF. Supplemented by reference TRBV7-3 and TRBJ2-7, the full variable domain reads GAGVSQTPSNKVTEKGKYVELRCDPISGHTALYWYRQSLGQGPEFLIYFQGTGAADDSGLPNDRFFAVRPEGSVSTLKIQRTERGDSAVYLCASSPSGLAGDYEQYFGPGTRLTVT.

Regarding this clone: Other DNA sequences within the sample encode an identical CDR3. The chain links TRBV7-3 to TRBJ2-1, with TRBD1 as a possible D gene (6 bases). CDR3 length: 13 amino acids. Germline V lookup: CDR1 SGHTA, CDR2 FQGTGA. Trimming left V 5 bases short and J 5 bases short, with 10 bases between. For the CDR3, the DNA is TGTGCCAGCAGCCTAAACAGGGACAATGAGCAGTTCTTC. Translation: CASSLNRDNEQFF.

The chain couples TRBV29-1 to TRBJ2-2, with 10 bases lining up with TRBD1. Germline-derived CDR1 and CDR2 are SQVTM and ANQGSEA. This CDR3 has 16 amino acids. J lost 7 bases, V lost 1 base, and 9 bases had no gene match. The chain's CDR3 is CSVEGLGQGNVGELFF. The DNA of the CDR3 is TGCAGCGTTGAAGGCCTGGGACAGGGGAACGTCGGGGAGCTGTTTTTT.

V and J are TRBV29-1 and TRBJ2-3; no firm D call. The germline V and J ends were trimmed by 0 bases and 4 bases, with 8 bases remaining between them. CDR1 is SQVTM, CDR2 ANQGSEA, per germline. CDR3 size: 13 residues. The CDR3, as DNA: TGCAGCGTTGAAGAACAAGCCGCAGATACGCAGTATTTT. Amino acids: CSVEEQAADTQYF.

The genes are TRBV7-2 and TRBJ2-3; TRBD2 aligns across 8 bases. The CDR3 has 16 amino acids. Germline CDR1 and CDR2: SGHTA and FQGNSA. The trim removed 3 bases at V and 2 bases at J, leaving 7 bases unmatched. CDR3 in amino acids: CASSFGTRGPTDTQYF. The CDR3 nucleotides read TGTGCCAGCAGCTTCGGGACTAGAGGACCCACAGATACGCAGTATTTT.

This clone was detected a few times. This chain connects TRBV11-2 to TRBJ1-2; TRBD1 agrees at 7 bases. From germline, CDR1 is SGHAT and CDR2 FQNNGV. Losses at the gene ends were 5 bases for V and 4 bases for J; bases not matched to a gene: 10. The CDR3 loop spans 15 amino acids. The CDR3 here is CASSGYRGSFYGYTF. CDR3 in DNA: TGTGCCAGCAGCGGTTACAGGGGATCATTCTATGGCTACACCTTC.

The chain recombines TRBV28 with TRBJ2-7; tentative D call: TRBD1 (6 bases). The V end lost 6 bases, the J end lost 2 bases, and 17 bases lay between the germline ends. CDR3 length equals 15 residues. The germline V gene has CDR1 MDHEN and CDR2 SYDVKM. The CDR3 protein is CASRLQGTFAYEQYF. The CDR3 DNA is TGTGCCAGCAGGCTCCAGGGGACGTTCGCCTACGAGCAGTACTTC.

Remarks on this clone: In the same sample, other DNA sequences code for this CDR3. This chain connects TRBV14 to TRBJ2-5, with D unclear. Between the trimmed V and J ends, which lost 1 base and 4 bases, there was a span of 7 bases. The CDR3 spans 13 residues. Germline CDR1 SGHDN, CDR2 FVKESK. The CDR3 coding sequence is TGTGCCAGCAGCCAAGGGCTCGGAGAGACCCAGTACTTC. This sequence encodes CASSQGLGETQYF.

V gene TRBV5-1 combines with J gene TRBJ2-7; 8 nucleotides match TRBD1. This CDR3 is 15 amino acids long. Germline assignment: CDR1 SGHRS and CDR2 YFSETQ. Losses at the gene ends were 0 bases for V and 8 bases for J; bases not matched to a gene: 10. The CDR3 loop reads CASSLAGETGDQQYF. DNA for the CDR3: TGCGCCAGCAGCTTGGCGGGGGAGACAGGGGACCAGCAGTACTTC.

In the case of this clone: It may be a read error: a sequence one base away is much more abundant. The sample has other DNA sequences that encode this CDR3 too. This sequence joins TRBV5-1 and TRBJ2-7; 11 nucleotides match TRBD2. Looked up from germline, CDR1 is SGHRS and CDR2 is YFSETQ. The ends lost 4 bases at V and 4 bases at J; junction bases unmatched: 4. There are 14 residues in the CDR3. In DNA form, the CDR3 reads TGCGCCAGCAGCCCCGGGACTAGCGGTTACGAGCAGTACTTC. Translating it yields CASSPGTSGYEQYF.